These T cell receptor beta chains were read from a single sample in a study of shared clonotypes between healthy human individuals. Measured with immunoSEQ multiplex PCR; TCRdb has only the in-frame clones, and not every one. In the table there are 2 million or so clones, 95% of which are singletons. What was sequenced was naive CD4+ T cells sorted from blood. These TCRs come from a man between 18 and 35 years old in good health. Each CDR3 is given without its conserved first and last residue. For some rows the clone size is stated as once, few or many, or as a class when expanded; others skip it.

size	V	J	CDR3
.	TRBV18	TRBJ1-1	ASSPLKQDPNGAF
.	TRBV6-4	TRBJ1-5	ASSEEYTNQPQH
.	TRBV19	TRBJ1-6	ASSAQGGNSPLH
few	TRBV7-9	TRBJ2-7	ASGYYEQY
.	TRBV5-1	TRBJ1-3	ASSVGAGGNTIY
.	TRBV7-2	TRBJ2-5	ASSLTSAQETQY
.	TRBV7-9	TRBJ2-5	ASSLGTDQETQY
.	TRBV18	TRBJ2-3	ASSPDSTDTQY
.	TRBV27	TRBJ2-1	ASSSGLAGVNEQF
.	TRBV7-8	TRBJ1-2	ASSLVRQTNYGYT
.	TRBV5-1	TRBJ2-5	ASSVNLAGGETQY
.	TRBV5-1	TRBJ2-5	ASSFGQGLETQY
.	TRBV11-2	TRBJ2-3	ASSTQNWQDGGTQY
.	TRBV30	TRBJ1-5	AWGMPNQPQH
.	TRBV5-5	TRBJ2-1	ASSLGVTLYNEQF
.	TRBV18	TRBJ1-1	ASSPQGWGTEAF
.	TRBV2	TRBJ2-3	ASTRAGAPDTQY
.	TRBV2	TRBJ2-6	ASRRTGGANVLT
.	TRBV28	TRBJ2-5	ASSSSGQQQETQY
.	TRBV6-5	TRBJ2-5	ASSTQQETQY
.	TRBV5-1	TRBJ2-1	ASSFVTSSYNEQF
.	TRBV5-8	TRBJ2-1	ASSLGSSSLINEQF
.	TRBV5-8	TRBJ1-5	ASSLRGFSNQPQH
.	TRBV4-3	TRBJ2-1	ASSQGQGALNEQF
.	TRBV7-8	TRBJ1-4	ASSRSSRREEKLF
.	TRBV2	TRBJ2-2	ASKNIGRAANTGELF
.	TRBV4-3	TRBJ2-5	ASSQGKSGGSLETQY
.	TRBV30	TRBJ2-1	AWSSLAGGEQF
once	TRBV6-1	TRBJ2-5	ASSRNPPQETQY
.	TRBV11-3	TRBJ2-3	ASSFGPSDTQY
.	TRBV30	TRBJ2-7	AWSVKGGTYEQY
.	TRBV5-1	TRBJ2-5	ASSLGLAGGPSLETQY
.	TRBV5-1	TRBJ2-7	ASSLAPGLNYEQY
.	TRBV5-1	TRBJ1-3	ASSLTGGNGNTIY
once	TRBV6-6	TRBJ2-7	ASSRLALSYEQY
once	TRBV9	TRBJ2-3	ASSVGTGTTDTQY
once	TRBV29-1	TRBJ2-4	SVGAVRGVQNIQY
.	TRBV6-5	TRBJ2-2	ASRAFYTGELF
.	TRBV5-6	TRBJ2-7	ASSLRLSEQY
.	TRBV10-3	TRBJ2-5	AISEWEQETQY
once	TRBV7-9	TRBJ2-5	ASSLGGVSQETQY
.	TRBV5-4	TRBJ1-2	ASSLNKGPIGYT
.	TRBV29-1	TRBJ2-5	SVVSLLAGGPETQY
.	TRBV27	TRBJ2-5	ASSLSWSGGFQETQY
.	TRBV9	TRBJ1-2	ASSGETVNYGYT
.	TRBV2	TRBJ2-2	ASSERASGVTGELF
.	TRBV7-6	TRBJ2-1	ASSLGQAGHNEQF
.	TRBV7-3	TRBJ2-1	ASSLRGLDEQF
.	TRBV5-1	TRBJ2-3	ASSLALNTDTQY
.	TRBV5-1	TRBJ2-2	ASSWGGGPLGTGELF
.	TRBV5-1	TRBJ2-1	ASKDRALYNEQF
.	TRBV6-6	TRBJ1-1	ASSYLAGEAF
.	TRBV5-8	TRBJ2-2	ASSLTFTGELF
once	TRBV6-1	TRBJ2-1	ASSELASGIANEQF
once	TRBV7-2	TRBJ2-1	ASSLKTGNEQF
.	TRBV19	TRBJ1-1	ASSMSTVRGDEAF
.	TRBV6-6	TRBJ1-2	ASNVDRGNTQYGYT
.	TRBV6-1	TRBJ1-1	ASSEAQGRANTEAF